This entry lists 9 T cell receptor beta chains sequenced from one sample in a study of Graves' ophthalmopathy and Graves' hyperthyroidism. Amplification from RNA transcripts yielded the TCR beta CDR3 regions. In the first round, RT-PCR was carried out with HTBI primers, and a multiplex PCR formed the second round. TCRdb called the multiplex PCR reads again in MiXCR, with one record for every CDR3 protein. Among a few hundred thousand distinct CDR3 sequences listed, roughly 17% were seen once. Sequencing was done on a sample of peripheral blood. All receptors come from an adult woman with stable Graves' hyperthyroidism.

This clonotype has at least ten counts. Because the CDR3 is missing its conserved closing phenylalanine or tryptophan, this is likely a read error. V and J are TRBV12-3 or TRBV12-4 and TRBJ1-2; 7 nucleotides line up with TRBD1. CDR3 size: 14 residues. V gave up 6 bases and J gave up 2 bases; unmatched junction bases: 6. CDR3 nucleotides: TGTGCCAGCAGCCGGGACAGCCCCAACTATGGCTACACCCTC. Its protein product is CASSRDSPNYGYTL.

This clonotype appeared many times. V is TRBV11-1 and J is TRBJ2-7, with D possibly called TRBD1 or TRBD2 (5 bases each). Trimming cost V 1 base and J 10 bases, with 17 bases left between them. Per the germline V gene, CDR1 is SGHAT and CDR2 is FQDESV (reference sequence). This CDR3 has 14 residues. In DNA form, the CDR3 reads TGTGCCAGCAGCTTAGACCAGGGAGTTGGGAGACAGTACTTC. Amino acids: CASSLDQGVGRQYF. Full variable domain (missing parts from reference TRBV11-1 and TRBJ2-7): EAEVAQSPRYKITEKSQAVAFWCDPISGHATLYWYRQILGQGPELLVQFQDESVVDDSQLPKDRFSAERLKGVDSTLKIQPAELGDSAMYLCASSLDQGVGRQYFGPGTRLTVT.

Ten or more counts support this clonotype. The chain uses TRBV6-1 and TRBJ1-6; D remains unclear. This CDR3 comprises 15 residues. The V end lost 10 bases, the J end lost 3 bases, and 16 bases lay between the germline ends. Per the germline V gene, CDR1 is MNHNS and CDR2 is SASEGT. The CDR3 DNA sequence: TGTGCCACCCGATCTCTGGACGTCTATAATTCACCCCTCCACTTT. Residues: CATRSLDVYNSPLHF.

The V and J genes are TRBV6-5 and TRBJ2-7; 7 bases are shared with TRBD2. The CDR3 extends over 16 amino acids. Trimming at V came to 2 bases and at J to 2 bases, leaving 9 bases not matched to a gene. Per the germline V gene, CDR1 is MNHEY and CDR2 is SVGAGI. As DNA, the CDR3 is TGTGCCAGCAGTTACGAGGCACTAGCGAGCCCCTACGAGCAGTACTTC. Translating gives CASSYEALASPYEQYF.

The chain links TRBV6-1 to TRBJ1-1; a weak D match, TRBD1 (6 bases). V was trimmed by 7 bases and J by 2 bases, leaving 11 bases between them. The CDR3 extends over 13 amino acids. Germline CDR1 reads MNHNS; CDR2 reads SASEGT. The CDR3 DNA is TGTGCCAGCACCGCGGACAGCAACACTGAAGCTTTCTTT. Its protein is CASTADSNTEAFF.

In its sample, this clonotype was seen many times. The rearrangement links TRBV28 to TRBJ2-4; 9 bases map to TRBD2. Looked up from germline, CDR1 is MDHEN and CDR2 is SYDVKM. V gave up 1 base and J gave up 2 bases; unmatched junction bases: 9. The CDR3 is 18 amino acids. CDR3 residues: CASSLYWREGLTKNIQYF. In DNA form, the CDR3 reads TGTGCCAGCAGTTTATATTGGCGGGAGGGCCTAACCAAAAACATTCAGTACTTC.

This clonotype was detected many times. V gene TRBV6-1 combines with J gene TRBJ1-3, with D possibly TRBD1 on 5 matching bases. The V and J ends lost 8 bases and 1 base respectively, with 12 bases between them. Germline lookup yields CDR1 MNHNS and CDR2 SASEGT. This CDR3 has 14 amino acids. For the CDR3, the DNA is TGTGCCAGCTTGGGGACCGAGTCTGGAAACACCATATATTTT. This translates into CASLGTESGNTIYF.

As regards this clonotype: Its ends do not fully match the called genes, so a read error is possible. The CDR3 region is CASSQHTEDGLNIKYF. CDR3 in DNA: TGTGCCAGCAGCCAACATACAGAAGATGGGCTTAACATTAAGTACTTC. The chain is built from TRBV5-8 and TRBJ2-4; no reliable D call. Per germline, CDR1 SGHTS and CDR2 YDEGEE. The length of the CDR3 is 16 residues.

The rearrangement links TRBV6-2 or TRBV6-3 to TRBJ2-7; D might be TRBD2 (6 bases). The germline V gene has CDR1 MNHEY and CDR2 SVGEGT. V lost 6 bases and J 4 bases, leaving 10 bases between the germline ends. CDR3 length: 12 residues. The CDR3 loop reads CASSNGLYEQYF. DNA of the CDR3: TGTGCCAGCAGCAACGGACTATACGAGCAGTACTTC.